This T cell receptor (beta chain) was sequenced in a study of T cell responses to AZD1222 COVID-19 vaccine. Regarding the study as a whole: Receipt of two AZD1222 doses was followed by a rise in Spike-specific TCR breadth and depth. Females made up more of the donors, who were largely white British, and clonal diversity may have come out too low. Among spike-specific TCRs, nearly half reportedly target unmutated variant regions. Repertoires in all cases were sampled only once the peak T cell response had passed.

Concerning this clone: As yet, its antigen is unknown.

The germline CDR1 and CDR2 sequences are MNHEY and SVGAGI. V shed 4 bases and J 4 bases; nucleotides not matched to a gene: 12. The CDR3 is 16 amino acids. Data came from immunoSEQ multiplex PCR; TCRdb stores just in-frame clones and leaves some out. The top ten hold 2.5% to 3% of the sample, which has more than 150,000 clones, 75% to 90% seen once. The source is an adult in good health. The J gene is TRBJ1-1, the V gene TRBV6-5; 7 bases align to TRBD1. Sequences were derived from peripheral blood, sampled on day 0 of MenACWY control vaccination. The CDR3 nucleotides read TGTGCCAGCAGTTCAACTAGGACAGGATGGGGCACTGAAGCTTTCTTT. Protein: CASSSTRTGWGTEAFF.